The TCR beta chain described here comes from a study of blood T cell repertoires in COVID-19 (dated by TCRdb to between 2020 and 2021). The study in broad terms: Samples from collaborators originated in the United States, Italy and Spain and spanned both the acute and convalescent phases of COVID-19. Where HLA class I and class II types were available, the types were taken from metadata supplied by the sample provider, not from assay-based typing. The dataset comprised deeply sampled blood TCRbeta repertoires from subjects exposed to, actively infected with, or recovered from COVID-19. The sample metadata nearly always contained a de-identified subject ID, COVID-19 status, age in years and sex. The material from the prospective study consisted of cDNA or gDNA derived from T cells, B-cell-depleted T cells, or PBMCs. The repertoires were released in a freely available public database meant as a resource for research on the immune response to SARS-CoV-2. The samples were drawn from the first 160 participants of the ongoing ImmuneRACE study and from 950 to 1,500 subjects provided by 6 global collaborators.

The collaborating institutions used their own protocols to collect whole blood in K2EDTA tubes. For TCRbeta analysis, collaborators shipped samples in one of three forms: frozen whole blood, isolated PBMCs, or DNA extracted from either of those sample types. This clone has a single count. The target of this receptor is not known. Per-nucleotide qualities are absent, and no much larger clonotype sits a single base away. TCRbeta CDR3 regions were amplified from genomic DNA by means of the immunoSEQ Assay, a bias-controlled multiplex PCR. The original pipeline was this. Nucleated cell counts per sample were estimated from amplification of reference gene primers within the assay. To quantify the absolute abundance of each unique TCRbeta CDR3 rearrangement, sequence reads were collapsed and filtered. For each sample, productive Simpson clonality was calculated as the square root of Simpson's diversity index across productive rearrangements. TCRdb holds this immuneACCESS table with in-frame rearrangements only. Some clones are missing; in checked studies, unresolved V genes explain under half, and the rest has no known cause. V and J calls and clone size follow that table, whereas D and trimming were derived from the DNA. In all, the sample holds some 160,000 clones, and around 75% of those were seen once. Of the sample, about 15% falls within the top ten clones.

The CDR3 goes from the cysteine to the phenylalanine over 12 residues. The read is trimmed to its CDR3 DNA, 36 bases read in frame from base 1. The junction shows trimming of 0 bases on V and 7 bases on J, plus 6 bases between the germline ends. The germline V gene encodes CDR1 MDHEN and CDR2 SYDVKM. Paper-wide results and their limitations: The amount of clinical and demographic metadata varied by source and participant and was provided uncurated.

The sequenced sample consisted of peripheral blood. The rearrangement joined TRBV28 to TRBJ1-1; the best D guess is TRBD1, with 6 bases matching. The clonotype comes from a woman over 75 with acute or convalescent COVID-19. The DNA reads as follows: TGTGCCAGCAGTTTATGGGACAGTGAAGCTTTCTTT. Protein translation: CASSLWDSEAFF. Full variable domain (CDR3 extended with the reference TRBV28 and TRBJ1-1 proteins): DVKVTQSSRYLVKRTGEKVFLECVQDMDHENMFWYRQDPGLGLRLIYFSYDVKMKEKGDIPEGYSVSREKKERFSLILESASTNQTSMYLCASSLWDSEAFFGQGTRLTVV.